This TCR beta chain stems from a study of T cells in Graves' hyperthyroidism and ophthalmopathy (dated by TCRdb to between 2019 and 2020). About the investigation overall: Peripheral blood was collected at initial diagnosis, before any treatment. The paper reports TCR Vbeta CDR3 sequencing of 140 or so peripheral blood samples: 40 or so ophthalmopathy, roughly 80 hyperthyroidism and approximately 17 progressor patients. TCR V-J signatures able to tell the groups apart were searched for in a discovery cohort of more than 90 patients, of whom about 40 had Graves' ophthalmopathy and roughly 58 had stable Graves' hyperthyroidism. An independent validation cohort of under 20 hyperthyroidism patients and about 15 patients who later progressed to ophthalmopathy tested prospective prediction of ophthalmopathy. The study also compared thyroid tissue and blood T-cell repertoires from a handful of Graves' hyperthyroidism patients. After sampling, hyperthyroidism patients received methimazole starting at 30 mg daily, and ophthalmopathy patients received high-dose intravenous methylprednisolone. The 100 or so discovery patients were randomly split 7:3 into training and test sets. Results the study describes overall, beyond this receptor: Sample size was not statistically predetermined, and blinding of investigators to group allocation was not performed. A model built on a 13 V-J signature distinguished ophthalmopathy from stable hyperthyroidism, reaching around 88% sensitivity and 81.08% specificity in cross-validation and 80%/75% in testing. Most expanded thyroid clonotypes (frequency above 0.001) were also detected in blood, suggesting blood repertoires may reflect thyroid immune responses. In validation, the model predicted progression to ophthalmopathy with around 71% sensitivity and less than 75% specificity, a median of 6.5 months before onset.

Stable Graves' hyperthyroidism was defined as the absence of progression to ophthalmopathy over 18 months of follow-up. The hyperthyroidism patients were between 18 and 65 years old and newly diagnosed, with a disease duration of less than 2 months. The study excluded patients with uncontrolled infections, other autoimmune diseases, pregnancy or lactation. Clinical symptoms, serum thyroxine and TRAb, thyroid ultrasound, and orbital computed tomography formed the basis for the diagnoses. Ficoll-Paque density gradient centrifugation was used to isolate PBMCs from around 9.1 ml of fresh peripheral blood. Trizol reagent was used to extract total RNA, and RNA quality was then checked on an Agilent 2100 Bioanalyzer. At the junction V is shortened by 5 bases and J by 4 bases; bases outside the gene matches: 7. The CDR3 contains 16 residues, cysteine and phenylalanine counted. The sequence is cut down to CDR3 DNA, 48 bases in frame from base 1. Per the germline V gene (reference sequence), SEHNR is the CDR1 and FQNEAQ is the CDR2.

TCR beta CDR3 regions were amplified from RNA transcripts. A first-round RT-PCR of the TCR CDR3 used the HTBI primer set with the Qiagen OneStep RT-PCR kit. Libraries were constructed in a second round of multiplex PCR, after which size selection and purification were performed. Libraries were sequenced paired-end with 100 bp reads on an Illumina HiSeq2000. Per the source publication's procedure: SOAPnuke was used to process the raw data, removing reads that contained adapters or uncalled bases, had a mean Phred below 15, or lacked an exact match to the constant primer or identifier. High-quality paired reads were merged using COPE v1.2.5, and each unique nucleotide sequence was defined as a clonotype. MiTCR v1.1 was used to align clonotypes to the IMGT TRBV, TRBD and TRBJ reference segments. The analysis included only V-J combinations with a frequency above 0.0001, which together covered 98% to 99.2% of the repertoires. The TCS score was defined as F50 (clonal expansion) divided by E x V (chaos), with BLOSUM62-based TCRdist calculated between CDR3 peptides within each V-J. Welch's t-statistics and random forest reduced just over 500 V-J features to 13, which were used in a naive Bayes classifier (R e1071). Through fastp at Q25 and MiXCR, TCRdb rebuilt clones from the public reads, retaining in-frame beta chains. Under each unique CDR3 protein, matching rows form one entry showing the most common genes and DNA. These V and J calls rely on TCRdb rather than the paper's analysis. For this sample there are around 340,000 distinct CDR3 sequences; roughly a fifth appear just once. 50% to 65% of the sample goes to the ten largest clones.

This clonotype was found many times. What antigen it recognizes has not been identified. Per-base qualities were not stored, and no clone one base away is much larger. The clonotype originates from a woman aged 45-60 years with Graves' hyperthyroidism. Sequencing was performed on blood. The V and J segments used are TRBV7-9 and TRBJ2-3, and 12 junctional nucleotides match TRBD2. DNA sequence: TGTGCCAGCAGCCGTGCGACTAGCGGGGGCGCAGATACGCAGTATTTT. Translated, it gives CASSRATSGGADTQYF.